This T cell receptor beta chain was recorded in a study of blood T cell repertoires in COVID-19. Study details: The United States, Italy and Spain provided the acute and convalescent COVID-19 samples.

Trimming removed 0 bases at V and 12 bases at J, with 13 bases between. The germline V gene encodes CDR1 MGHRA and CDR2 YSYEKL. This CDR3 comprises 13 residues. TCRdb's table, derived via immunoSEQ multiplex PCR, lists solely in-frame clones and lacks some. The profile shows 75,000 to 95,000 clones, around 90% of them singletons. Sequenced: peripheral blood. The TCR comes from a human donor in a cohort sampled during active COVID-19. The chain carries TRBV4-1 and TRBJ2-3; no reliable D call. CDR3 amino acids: CASSQDLAARQYF. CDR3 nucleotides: TGCGCCAGCAGCCAAGATTTAGCCGCCAGACAGTATTTT.